These T cell receptor beta chains were read from a single sample in a study of control samples from healthy donors and cancer patients. Profiling relied on immunoSEQ multiplex PCR, and the TCRdb table lists in-frame clones only, not all of them. The sample has about 49,000 clones, roughly 85% seen once. Sequenced sample: PBMCs. All receptors derive from a woman aged 50 to 60 with lung cancer. Each CDR3 is given with its conserved first and last residue.

V	J	length	CDR3
TRBV7-2	TRBJ2-3	15	CASSLQAGGPDTQYF
TRBV30	TRBJ2-1	13	CAWSVDMSTEQFF
TRBV7-9	TRBJ2-1	16	CASSFRGGRSNNEQFF
TRBV5-6	TRBJ2-7	16	CASSWFRDSPYYEQYF
TRBV7-8	TRBJ1-2	15	CASSLSDRVVDGYTF
TRBV11-3	TRBJ1-2	14	CASSLDPRGVGYTF
TRBV9	TRBJ1-5	15	CASSVAGWTNQPQHF
TRBV4-3	TRBJ1-2	15	CASSQDLTGRYGYTF
TRBV6-2/TRBV6-3	TRBJ2-7	14	CASSTLDRAYEQYF
TRBV7-9	TRBJ2-7	16	CASSPPLAGASYEQYF
TRBV7-9	TRBJ1-2	13	CASSLISSNGYTF
TRBV19	TRBJ1-1	13	CASSKEWNTEAFF
TRBV6-5	TRBJ1-2	13	CASRETGDLGYTF
TRBV7-2	TRBJ2-7	13	CASSRQGSYEQYF
TRBV7-9	TRBJ1-5	13	CASSLGKYQPQHF
TRBV28	TRBJ1-5	15	CASRPHRNSNQPQHF
TRBV19	TRBJ1-6	13	CASSIIDNSPLHF
TRBV9	TRBJ1-1	15	CASSVVGGQDTEAFF
TRBV11-3	TRBJ2-5	13	CASSWGGLETQYF
TRBV7-3	TRBJ2-3	14	CASSQGTSGDTQYF
TRBV14	TRBJ2-2	13	CASSQAVTGELFF
TRBV5-1	TRBJ1-4	15	CASSHTEGTNEKLFF
TRBV30	TRBJ2-1	12	CAWTSGYNEQFF
TRBV3-1/TRBV3-2	TRBJ1-1	14	CASGQGRGGTEAFF
TRBV19	TRBJ1-2	12	CATSDRPYGYTF
TRBV18	TRBJ2-2	12	CASSPSIGELFF
TRBV18	TRBJ1-1	15	CASSNRGGMNTEAFF
TRBV2	TRBJ1-2	14	CASSKGGGNYGYTF
TRBV10-3	TRBJ1-6	14	CAVTVGPYNSPLHF
TRBV11-3	TRBJ2-7	14	CASSLRVRAYEQYF
TRBV6-6	TRBJ2-2	14	CASQFDQNTGELFF
TRBV6-2/TRBV6-3	TRBJ2-5	13	CASSLPPQETQYF
TRBV9	TRBJ1-1	13	CASRDRANTEAFF
TRBV6-5	TRBJ1-2	15	CASSLNYRGLDGYTF
TRBV11-1	TRBJ1-2	14	CASSQNRGNYGYTF
TRBV19	TRBJ2-7	14	CASSIRTGAYEQYF
TRBV19	TRBJ2-5	14	CASNGGSSQETQYF
TRBV29-1	TRBJ2-5	12	CSGVRSQETQYF
TRBV7-2	TRBJ2-7	13	CASSLGDIYEQYF
TRBV10-2	TRBJ1-5	13	CASRGQTNQPQHF